This is a list of T cell receptor beta chains from one sample in a study of patients and donors after allogeneic stem cell transplantation. TCRdb processed the RT-PCR reads anew with MiXCR; each CDR3 protein has one entry. The sample shows some 880,000 distinct CDR3 sequences, about a sixth of them seen only once. Sequencing used blood, either unsorted or a sorted T cell fraction (not recorded which). The receptor set was obtained from a human donor who was either an allogeneic HSCT recipient or a stem cell or donor lymphocyte infusion donor (not recorded which). It is not recorded whose cells these are; they may come from a transplant donor. CDR3s include the opening cysteine and the closing phenylalanine or tryptophan. Each record gives: D gene, clone size, J gene, V gene, CDR3 DNA, CDR3 protein. D genes are given only for firm matches. Clone size is not always given. Where it is, it says once, few, many or a class for expanded clones.

TRBD2 | NA | TRBJ2-5 | TRBV2 | TGTGCCAGCAGCCCCGGGACTAGCGGGGGAAACCAAGAGACCCAGTACTTC | CASSPGTSGGNQETQYF
NA | few | TRBJ2-5 | TRBV3-1 | TGTGCCAGCAGCCAACCCGAAACCCTATGGGAAGAGACCCAGTACTTC | CASSQPETLWEETQYF
NA | few | TRBJ2-3 | TRBV28 | TGTGCCAGCAGTCCGCGACCCGGGCGTACGCAGTATTTT | CASSPRPGRTQYF
TRBD1 | few | TRBJ1-6 | TRBV5-1 | TGCGCCAGCAGCGAGCAACAGACAGGGACCCTCCACTTT | CASSEQQTGTLHF
NA | few | TRBJ1-2 | TRBV10-3 | TGTGCCATCAGTGGCCAGTACTATGGCTACACCTTC | CAISGQYYGYTF
TRBD1 | many | TRBJ1-1 | TRBV12-3/TRBV12-4 | TGTGCCAGCAGTTTCTACAGGGGAGGTACTGAAGCTTTCTTT | CASSFYRGGTEAFF
TRBD1 | NA | TRBJ1-6 | TRBV2 | TGTGCCAGCAGTTTTCGGGACAGGGAAATCTTT | CASSFRDREIF
NA | NA | TRBJ2-7 | TRBV24-1 | TGTGCCACCCAAACAGGGAGAGGAGAGCAGTACTTC | CATQTGRGEQYF
NA | NA | TRBJ1-1 | TRBV5-1 | TGCGCCAGCAGGACCACGTCGGTCATGAACACTGAAGCTTTCTTT | CASRTTSVMNTEAFF
TRBD1 | NA | TRBJ1-2 | TRBV12-3/TRBV12-4 | TGTGCCAGCAGTTGGGGGGCAGGGGGAAACTATGGCTACACCTTC | CASSWGAGGNYGYTF
NA | few | TRBJ2-7 | TRBV12-3/TRBV12-4 | TGTGCCAGCGGGGGTGGGGTCTACGAGCAGTACTTC | CASGGGVYEQYF
NA | NA | TRBJ2-5 | TRBV10-3 | TGTGCCGTCTTACAGGGCGGGGAGACCCAGTACTTC | CAVLQGGETQYF
NA | many | TRBJ1-4 | TRBV7-8 | TGTGCCAGCAGCTCCCAAGGGGGGGATGAAAAACTGTTTTTT | CASSSQGGDEKLFF
TRBD2 | NA | TRBJ2-1 | TRBV20-1 | TGCAGTGCTCGGGACCCTAGCGGGAGTGCGGCTGAGCAGTTCTTC | CSARDPSGSAAEQFF
TRBD1 | NA | TRBJ1-6 | TRBV18 | TGTGCCAGCTCACCGATCCAGGGGGGAAGCTCCTATAATTCACCCCTCCACTTT | CASSPIQGGSSYNSPLHF
TRBD2 | few | TRBJ2-7 | TRBV5-1 | TGCGCCAGCAGCGCACTTTGGACTAGTAGCTCCTACGAGCAGTACTTC | CASSALWTSSSYEQYF
NA | few | TRBJ2-1 | TRBV6-1 | TGTGCCAGCAGCACACAGGTGTACAATGAGCAGTTCTTC | CASSTQVYNEQFF
NA | NA | TRBJ2-3 | TRBV3-1 | TGTGCCAGCAGCCAAGGGGGGTACGATACGCAGTATTTT | CASSQGGYDTQYF
TRBD1 | NA | TRBJ1-2 | TRBV5-1 | TGCGCCAGCAGCGAGGACAGGGGGGCCTATGGCTACACCTTC | CASSEDRGAYGYTF
TRBD1 | NA | TRBJ1-4 | TRBV7-3 | TGTGCCAGCAGCCTAGGACAGGGGGCCCTCGGTGAAAAACTGTTTTTT | CASSLGQGALGEKLFF
NA | NA | TRBJ2-1 | TRBV20-1 | TGCAGTGCTAGGGAGTATGGTGGGGGAGGATTTTTGTACAATGAGCAGTTCTTC | CSAREYGGGGFLYNEQFF
NA | NA | TRBJ1-1 | TRBV27 | TGTGCCAGCATGGGGGGCCGGAACCTAGAAGCTTTCTTT | CASMGGRNLEAFF
TRBD1 | NA | TRBJ1-6 | TRBV5-1 | TGCGCCAGCAGCGACCGGGACAGGGGTAATTCACCCCTCCACTTT | CASSDRDRGNSPLHF
NA | few | TRBJ2-1 | TRBV24-1 | TGTGCCACCAGTGATTTATTCCATGAGCAGTTCTTC | CATSDLFHEQFF
NA | NA | TRBJ1-1 | TRBV5-1 | TGCGCCAGCAGCTTGGGGGACCTAAGGAACACTGAAGCTTTCTTT | CASSLGDLRNTEAFF
NA | NA | TRBJ2-7 | TRBV4-1 | TGCGTCAGCAGCCAACCCGACAGGTACGAGCAGTACTTC | CVSSQPDRYEQYF
TRBD1 | few | TRBJ2-2 | TRBV12-3/TRBV12-4 | TGTGCCAGCAGTGACAGGGGCGCGGGTAACACCGGGGAGCTGTTTTTT | CASSDRGAGNTGELFF
NA | few | TRBJ1-4 | TRBV12-3/TRBV12-4 | TGTGCCAGCAGTTTAGAGGTCAGGCTTTTTTTT | CASSLEVRLFF
NA | few | TRBJ2-7 | TRBV24-1 | TGTGCCACCAGTGACCCGGAGTTCCCCTACGAGCAGTACTTC | CATSDPEFPYEQYF
NA | few | TRBJ2-1 | TRBV20-1 | TGCAGTGCTAAACCCCTCGGAGGGGGAGTAGATTACAATGAGCAGTTCTTC | CSAKPLGGGVDYNEQFF
TRBD1 | few | TRBJ1-5 | TRBV5-6 | TGTGCCAGCAGCCCCAGGGGGCGCGGACAGCCCCAGCATTTT | CASSPRGRGQPQHF